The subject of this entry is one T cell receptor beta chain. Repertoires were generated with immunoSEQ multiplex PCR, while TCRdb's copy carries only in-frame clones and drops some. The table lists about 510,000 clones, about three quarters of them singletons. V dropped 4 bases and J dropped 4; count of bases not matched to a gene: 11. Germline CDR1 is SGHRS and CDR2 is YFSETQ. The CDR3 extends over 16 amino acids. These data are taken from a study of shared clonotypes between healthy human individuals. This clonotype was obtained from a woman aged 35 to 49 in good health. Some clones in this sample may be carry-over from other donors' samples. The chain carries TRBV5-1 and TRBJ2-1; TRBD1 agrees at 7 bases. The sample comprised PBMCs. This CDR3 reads CASSTPRDRSYNEQFF. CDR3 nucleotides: TGCGCCAGCAGCACTCCCCGGGACAGATCATACAATGAGCAGTTCTTC.